The rows below give T cell receptor beta chains drawn from one sample of a study of cytomegalovirus exposure and HLA in healthy donors. Data came from immunoSEQ multiplex PCR; TCRdb stores just in-frame clones and leaves some out. The table shows some 130,000 clones, with approximately 61% occurring only once. Material: PBMCs. Receptors originate from a human donor in good health. Each CDR3 is given with its conserved first and last residue. Each record gives: J gene, clone size, D gene, V gene, CDR3 protein, CDR3 DNA. The D gene is left open where the match is weak. Expanded clones get a size class; other rows say once, few or many, or leave the size out.

TRBJ2-7 | once | NA | TRBV19 | CASSRQESSYEQYF | TGTGCCAGTAGTAGACAGGAAAGCTCCTACGAGCAGTACTTC
TRBJ2-1 | NA | NA | TRBV5-4 | CASSPGNWASNNEQFF | TGTGCCAGCAGCCCGGGCAACTGGGCTAGCAACAATGAGCAGTTCTTC
TRBJ1-2 | NA | TRBD1 | TRBV11-2 | CASSNPGTGGGYTF | TGTGCCAGCAGCAACCCCGGGACAGGTGGCGGCTACACCTTC
TRBJ2-2 | few | TRBD2 | TRBV9 | CASSPGGGRAVGELFF | TGTGCCAGCAGCCCAGGAGGCGGGAGGGCCGTTGGGGAGCTGTTTTTT
TRBJ2-3 | NA | TRBD2 | TRBV6-5 | CASSYSSGGGTDTQYF | TGTGCCAGCAGTTACTCATCCGGGGGGGGCACAGATACGCAGTATTTT
TRBJ1-3 | NA | TRBD1 | TRBV19 | CASSSVDFYRGPGNTIYF | TGTGCCAGTAGCTCTGTCGACTTCTATAGGGGGCCCGGAAACACCATATATTTT
TRBJ2-2 | NA | NA | TRBV4-3 | CASSLLHTGELFF | TGCGCCAGCAGCCTACTTCACACCGGGGAGCTGTTTTTT
TRBJ2-5 | NA | TRBD2 | TRBV18 | CASSPPKEAGKETQYF | TGTGCCAGCTCACCACCGAAGGAAGCGGGGAAGGAGACCCAGTACTTC
TRBJ2-7 | NA | NA | TRBV2 | CASGRGTYEQYF | TGTGCCAGCGGTAGGGGTACCTACGAGCAGTACTTC
TRBJ2-3 | NA | NA | TRBV9 | CASSVDGRASGWSTDTQYF | TGTGCCAGCAGCGTAGACGGAAGGGCCAGCGGATGGAGCACAGATACGCAGTATTTT
TRBJ2-3 | few | NA | TRBV6-5 | CASSYSRSDTQYF | TGTGCCAGCAGTTACTCGCGATCAGATACGCAGTATTTT
TRBJ2-7 | once | NA | TRBV4-3 | CASSQATGSHSEQYF | TGCGCCAGCAGCCAAGCCACCGGGAGCCACTCCGAGCAGTACTTC
TRBJ2-1 | NA | TRBD2 | TRBV28 | CASSSSGTKNYNEQFF | TGTGCCAGCAGTTCCAGCGGGACGAAAAATTACAATGAGCAGTTCTTC
TRBJ2-7 | NA | TRBD1 | TRBV29-1 | CSVEGQGGTYEQYF | TGCAGCGTTGAAGGACAGGGGGGCACCTACGAGCAGTACTTC
TRBJ1-1 | NA | TRBD1 | TRBV7-2 | CASSSDRHSNTEAFF | TGTGCCAGCAGTTCGGACAGGCACTCGAACACTGAAGCTTTCTTT
TRBJ2-7 | NA | TRBD2 | TRBV13 | CASSLVGLAGGRTYEQYF | TGTGCCAGCAGCTTAGTGGGACTAGCGGGAGGGAGGACCTACGAGCAGTACTTC
TRBJ2-2 | once | TRBD2 | TRBV27 | CASSPSGTSLSGELFF | TGTGCCAGCAGTCCGTCCGGGACTAGTTTGTCCGGGGAGCTGTTTTTT
TRBJ2-7 | NA | NA | TRBV28 | CASSSGAPPYEQYF | TGTGCCAGCAGTTCGGGAGCCCCTCCCTACGAGCAGTACTTC
TRBJ2-2 | NA | TRBD2 | TRBV7-2 | CASSPSGTGELFF | TGTGCCAGCAGCCCTAGCGGGACCGGGGAGCTGTTTTTT
TRBJ1-5 | NA | TRBD1 | TRBV19 | CASSIDRGNQPQHF | TGTGCCAGTAGTATCGACAGGGGGAATCAGCCCCAGCATTTT
TRBJ1-1 | NA | TRBD1 | TRBV23-1 | CASSHRTGVNTEAFF | TGCGCCAGCAGTCACCGGACAGGGGTGAACACTGAAGCTTTCTTT
TRBJ2-2 | few | TRBD2 | TRBV2 | CASSLLAGGPGELFF | TGTGCCAGCAGTTTACTAGCGGGAGGGCCCGGGGAGCTGTTTTTT
TRBJ2-7 | NA | NA | TRBV7-2 | CASSLQGIEEQYF | TGTGCCAGCAGCTTACAGGGGATTGAGGAGCAGTACTTC
TRBJ2-3 | few | TRBD2 | TRBV19 | CASSAGGDTQYF | TGTGCCAGTAGTGCGGGGGGGGATACGCAGTATTTT
TRBJ2-5 | NA | NA | TRBV7-9 | CASSLATSRETQYF | TGTGCCAGCAGCTTGGCGACTTCCCGGGAGACCCAGTACTTC
TRBJ2-1 | NA | TRBD2 | TRBV18 | CASRAAGVGNEQFF | TGTGCCAGCCGGGCAGCGGGAGTTGGCAATGAGCAGTTCTTC
TRBJ2-5 | NA | TRBD2 | TRBV9 | CASSVAGGETQYF | TGTGCCAGCAGCGTAGCGGGGGGGGAGACCCAGTACTTC
TRBJ2-3 | few | NA | TRBV7-2 | CASSLGVLQGSTDTQYF | TGTGCCAGCAGCTTAGGGGTACTTCAGGGAAGCACAGATACGCAGTATTTT
TRBJ2-7 | NA | NA | TRBV6-1 | CASSERWADHEQYF | TGTGCCAGCAGTGAAAGGTGGGCCGACCACGAGCAGTACTTC
TRBJ2-7 | NA | TRBD2 | TRBV6-4 | CASSEGAGGGYEQYF | TGTGCCAGCAGTGAAGGGGCGGGAGGCGGTTACGAGCAGTACTTC
TRBJ2-1 | NA | NA | TRBV7-2 | CASSFEGGGTYNEQFF | TGTGCCAGCAGCTTCGAAGGGGGCGGGACCTACAATGAGCAGTTCTTC
TRBJ2-3 | few | NA | TRBV27 | CASSFRSGLTDTQYF | TGTGCCAGCAGTTTTCGAAGTGGACTCACAGATACGCAGTATTTT
TRBJ1-2 | few | NA | TRBV6-5 | CASSYSSQARGYTF | TGTGCCAGCAGTTACTCGAGCCAGGCCAGGGGCTACACCTTC
TRBJ2-7 | NA | TRBD1 | TRBV5-1 | CASSLGTGAYEQYF | TGCGCCAGCAGCTTGGGGACAGGGGCCTACGAGCAGTACTTC
TRBJ2-7 | NA | NA | TRBV15 | CATSRDSFTRWDEQYF | TGTGCCACCAGCAGAGATAGCTTTACCCGGTGGGACGAGCAGTACTTC
TRBJ2-1 | few | TRBD2 | TRBV10-3 | CATRTSHVNEQFF | TGTGCCACCAGGACTAGCCACGTTAATGAGCAGTTCTTC
TRBJ2-7 | NA | TRBD1 | TRBV18 | CASSPAGGSKQYF | TGTGCCAGCTCACCGGCAGGGGGAAGTAAGCAGTACTTC
TRBJ1-2 | few | TRBD1 | TRBV7-3 | CASSLYPRTGDEGYTF | TGTGCCAGCAGCTTATACCCTAGGACAGGGGACGAGGGCTACACCTTC
TRBJ2-7 | NA | TRBD2 | TRBV5-1 | CASSPVAGASYEQYF | TGCGCCAGCAGCCCCGTAGCGGGAGCGTCCTACGAGCAGTACTTC
TRBJ1-5 | NA | TRBD1 | TRBV28 | CASHPSGGRSNQPQHF | TGTGCCAGCCACCCTTCAGGGGGAAGGAGCAATCAGCCCCAGCATTTT
TRBJ1-5 | NA | NA | TRBV6-1 | CASSVTGLNQPQHF | TGTGCCAGCAGTGTAACAGGTCTCAATCAGCCCCAGCATTTT
TRBJ2-3 | few | TRBD1 | TRBV5-3 | CARSRTGTGGGKDTQYF | TGTGCCAGAAGCCGGACCGGGACAGGGGGGGGTAAGGATACGCAGTATTTT
TRBJ1-3 | few | NA | TRBV5-4 | CASSVGTGTGNTIYF | TGTGCCAGCAGCGTGGGCACAGGGACTGGAAACACCATATATTTT
TRBJ1-4 | NA | TRBD1 | TRBV5-1 | CASSTGDREGEKLFF | TGCGCCAGCAGCACCGGAGACAGGGAAGGTGAAAAACTGTTTTTT
TRBJ2-7 | NA | NA | TRBV19 | CASSAATGAYEQYF | TGTGCCAGTAGTGCCGCGACTGGAGCCTACGAGCAGTACTTC
TRBJ2-2 | NA | NA | TRBV2 | CASSEGGLRGGGELFF | TGTGCCAGCAGTGAAGGTGGACTCAGAGGCGGCGGGGAGCTGTTTTTT
TRBJ1-1 | NA | NA | TRBV6-5 | CASSYRGQNTEAFF | TGTGCCAGCAGTTACAGGGGACAGAACACTGAAGCTTTCTTT
TRBJ1-3 | NA | NA | TRBV18 | CASSPPRLSNSGNTIYF | TGTGCCAGCTCACCACCGAGGCTCTCGAACTCTGGAAACACCATATATTTT
TRBJ2-7 | few | TRBD1 | TRBV5-4 | CASSKPDRGIGEQYF | TGTGCCAGCAGCAAACCGGACAGGGGAATTGGCGAGCAGTACTTC
TRBJ2-2 | few | NA | TRBV9 | CASSVATSAGTGELFF | TGTGCCAGCAGCGTAGCTACGAGCGCGGGGACCGGGGAGCTGTTTTTT
TRBJ2-7 | few | TRBD1 | TRBV2 | CASTWGTGAYEQYF | TGTGCCAGCACCTGGGGGACAGGGGCCTACGAGCAGTACTTC
TRBJ1-1 | NA | NA | TRBV7-8 | CASSFVGHFEAFF | TGTGCCAGCAGCTTTGTTGGACATTTTGAAGCTTTCTTT
TRBJ1-1 | NA | NA | TRBV5-1 | CASSILGRGLDTEAFF | NA
TRBJ2-7 | NA | NA | TRBV9 | CASSVGGINEQYF | TGTGCCAGCAGCGTAGGCGGGATCAACGAGCAGTACTTC
TRBJ2-5 | NA | NA | TRBV28 | CASSLIQFEETQYF | TGTGCCAGCAGTTTAATCCAATTTGAAGAGACCCAGTACTTC
TRBJ2-5 | NA | TRBD2 | TRBV13 | CASSGSGRAYERYF | TGTGCCAGCAGCGGCAGCGGGAGGGCCTACGAGCGGTACTTC
TRBJ2-1 | once | TRBD2 | TRBV19 | CASSIAAGGPNEQFF | TGTGCCAGTAGTATTGCAGCGGGAGGGCCCAATGAGCAGTTCTTC
TRBJ2-7 | NA | TRBD1 | TRBV5-1 | CASSFRGSAYEQYF | TGCGCCAGCAGCTTCAGGGGGTCTGCCTACGAGCAGTACTTC
TRBJ2-2 | NA | NA | TRBV19 | CASSIYEGTGELFF | TGTGCCAGTAGTATTTATGAGGGCACCGGGGAGCTGTTTTTT
TRBJ2-5 | NA | NA | TRBV4-1 | CASSQDQTMKETQYF | TGCGCCAGCAGCCAAGATCAAACAATGAAGGAGACCCAGTACTTC